The present entry profiles one TCR beta chain with its context. This sample is part of a study of blood T cell repertoires in COVID-19. The CDR3 runs 14 residues. The V gene's germline CDR1 is SEHNR and CDR2 FQNEAQ (reference sequence). Between the trimmed V and J ends, which lost 1 base and 5 bases, there was a span of 11 bases. Profiled with immunoSEQ multiplex PCR; TCRdb holds only in-frame clones, not every one. The table shows roughly 190,000 clones, with around nine tenths occurring only once. The chain is built from TRBV7-9 and TRBJ2-5, with D possibly TRBD1 on 6 matching bases. The clonotype comes from a man between 50 and 59 years old with acute or convalescent COVID-19. The source material was peripheral blood. The CDR3 DNA sequence: TGTGCCAGCAGCTTAGGCAGGGGTTTGGAGACCCAGTACTTC. It translates to CASSLGRGLETQYF.